This TCR beta chain was recorded in a study of blood T cell repertoires in COVID-19. The CDR3 extends over 16 amino acids. Trimming at V came to 0 bases and at J to 8 bases, leaving 9 bases not matched to a gene. Germline loops: CDR1 MNHGY, CDR2 SAAAGT. TCRdb keeps only in-frame clones here, not all; method: immunoSEQ multiplex PCR. The sample includes approximately 130,000 clones, over 55% of them seen just once. The chain has TRBV6-8 and TRBJ1-3; TRBD1 agrees at 8 bases. The TCR comes from a woman in her 70s with acute or convalescent COVID-19. Sequencing used peripheral blood. The CDR3 loop is CASSYSVARGPDTIYF. CDR3 sequence (DNA): TGTGCCAGCAGTTACTCGGTGGCCAGGGGGCCAGACACCATATATTTT.